This T cell receptor beta chain appears in the sequencing data of a study of blood T cell repertoires in COVID-19. Study background: The United States, Italy and Spain supplied acute and convalescent COVID-19 samples. The analysed material was cDNA or gDNA that came from T cells, B-cell-depleted T cells, or PBMCs.

Some clones are missing from TCRdb's copy, which holds only in-frame ones; the method was immunoSEQ multiplex PCR. The sample yields 200,000 to 250,000 clones, approximately 83% seen once. The V end was cut by 8 bases, the J end by 4 bases, with 15 bases between. CDR3 length equals 13 residues. Germline CDR1 and CDR2: SEHNR and FQNEAQ (reference sequence). The receptor was isolated from a woman in her sixties who had recovered from COVID-19. Sequencing used PBMCs or T cells enriched from blood (not recorded which). The chain uses TRBV7-9 and TRBJ2-7; perhaps TRBD2 as D (6 bases). This chain's CDR3 is CASGLHDGYEQYF. CDR3 bases: TGTGCCAGCGGACTACACGACGGGTACGAGCAGTACTTC.